This is a list of T cell receptor beta chains from one sample in a study of early T cells in non-severe SARS-CoV-2 infection. TCRdb reanalysed the 5' RACE reads using MiXCR and keeps one entry per CDR3 protein. The sample includes some 88,000 distinct CDR3 sequences, around a sixth of them seen just once. The sample in question was whole blood, obtained at baseline. These receptor sequences come from an adult who was a healthcare worker with PCR-confirmed SARS-CoV-2 infection or an uninfected control (not recorded which). CDR3s include the opening cysteine and the closing phenylalanine or tryptophan. Each record gives: J gene, V gene, D gene, clone size, CDR3 protein, CDR3 DNA. A D gene is named only where the DNA matches it firmly. Where a row states a size, it is once, few, many or the class of an expanded clone; other rows omit it.

TRBJ2-5,TRBV12-3/TRBV12-4,TRBD1,NA,CASSLDRGQTQYF,TGTGCCAGCAGTCTAGACAGGGGTCAGACCCAGTACTTC
TRBJ1-6,TRBV2,NA,NA,CASSGDRWNSPLHF,TGTGCCAGCAGTGGAGACAGGTGGAATTCACCCCTCCACTTT
TRBJ2-7,TRBV28,NA,few,CASSFLVGHGSTNYEQYF,TGTGCCAGCAGTTTTTTGGTGGGCCACGGGTCAACAAACTACGAGCAGTACTTC
TRBJ1-1,TRBV11-2,NA,few,CASSLTPNTEAFF,TGTGCCAGCAGCTTGACCCCGAACACTGAAGCTTTCTTT
TRBJ1-5,TRBV28,NA,NA,CASSSAEHQPQHF,TGTGCCAGCAGTTCGGCGGAACATCAGCCCCAGCATTTT
TRBJ2-1,TRBV18,TRBD2,NA,CASSRSGGAPEQFF,TGTGCCAGCTCGCGGAGCGGGGGGGCGCCAGAGCAGTTCTTC
TRBJ2-2,TRBV12-3/TRBV12-4,TRBD2,NA,CASSPTSGRANTGELFF,TGTGCCAGCAGCCCGACTAGCGGGAGGGCGAACACCGGGGAGCTGTTTTTT
TRBJ2-7,TRBV6-2/TRBV6-3,TRBD2,NA,CASGLGLAGAYEQYF,TGTGCCAGCGGCCTGGGACTAGCGGGTGCCTACGAGCAGTACTTC
TRBJ2-3,TRBV7-9,NA,few,CASSRRDGRTDTQYF,TGTGCCAGCAGCCGACGGGACGGTCGGACAGATACGCAGTATTTT
TRBJ1-4,TRBV5-5,NA,NA,CASSLGPYNEKLFF,TGTGCCAGCAGCTTGGGGCCGTATAATGAAAAACTGTTTTTT
TRBJ2-7,TRBV4-1,NA,few,CASSQDWGGGNEQYF,TGCGCCAGCAGCCAAGATTGGGGAGGAGGCAACGAGCAGTACTTC
TRBJ2-2,TRBV7-7,TRBD2,NA,CASSPGLAGSGELFF,TGTGCCAGCAGCCCCGGACTAGCAGGGTCCGGGGAGCTGTTTTTT
TRBJ1-1,TRBV7-9,TRBD1,NA,CASSLQGADTEAFF,TGTGCCAGCAGCCTACAGGGGGCGGACACTGAAGCTTTCTTT
TRBJ1-4,TRBV29-1,NA,few,CSVIVRSPEKLFF,TGCAGCGTTATCGTCAGGAGCCCTGAAAAACTGTTTTTT
TRBJ2-1,TRBV7-6,TRBD2,few,CASSLGSGGYNEQFF,TGTGCCAGCAGCTTAGGGAGCGGGGGATACAATGAGCAGTTCTTC
TRBJ1-1,TRBV5-1,NA,few,CASSLTGDTEAFF,TGCGCCAGCAGCTTGACTGGTGATACTGAAGCTTTCTTT
TRBJ2-3,TRBV28,TRBD2,few,CATGGRTRSYF,TGTGCCACCGGGGGGAGGACTAGGTCCTATTTT
TRBJ2-3,TRBV5-1,TRBD2,NA,CASSETGPAGTSGSPLAQYF,TGCGCCAGCAGCGAAACGGGCCCCGCGGGAACTAGCGGGAGTCCCCTTGCGCAGTATTTT
TRBJ2-7,TRBV2,TRBD1,few,CASSGGQAPGEQYF,TGTGCCAGCAGCGGCGGACAGGCCCCCGGCGAGCAGTACTTC
TRBJ2-3,TRBV6-4,TRBD2,once,CASSLGLGGDTQYF,TGTGCCAGCAGTCTGGGACTAGGGGGAGATACGCAGTATTTT
TRBJ2-3,TRBV12-3/TRBV12-4,NA,few,CASSFGGTGDTQYF,TGTGCCAGCAGTTTCGGAGGAACAGGGGATACGCAGTATTTT
TRBJ2-7,TRBV2,NA,few,CASSNNYEQYF,TGTGCCAGCTCCAATAATTACGAGCAGTACTTC
TRBJ1-6,TRBV28,NA,NA,CASTYAGQLNSPLHF,TGTGCCAGCACCTACGCGGGACAACTTAATTCACCCCTCCACTTT
TRBJ2-7,TRBV12-3/TRBV12-4,TRBD1,few,CASSGTGHYEQYF,TGTGCCAGCAGTGGGACAGGGCACTACGAGCAGTACTTC
TRBJ2-1,TRBV6-1,NA,NA,CAGALGGDEQFF,TGTGCCGGCGCATTGGGCGGCGATGAGCAGTTCTTC
TRBJ2-7,TRBV3-1,NA,NA,CASSQELRGYEQYF,TGTGCCAGCAGCCAAGAATTGCGTGGATACGAGCAGTACTTC
TRBJ1-1,TRBV7-2,NA,NA,CASSPWGGPGRAFF,TGTGCCAGCAGCCCCTGGGGGGGGCCGGGTAGAGCTTTCTTT
TRBJ2-7,TRBV18,TRBD1,NA,CASSPAYGTGGEQYF,TGTGCCAGCTCACCGGCGTACGGGACAGGGGGCGAGCAGTACTTC
TRBJ2-1,TRBV11-2,NA,NA,CASSLVLDNEQFF,TGTGCCAGCAGCTTAGTTCTGGACAATGAGCAGTTCTTC
TRBJ2-2,TRBV20-1,NA,NA,CSARDLVRGTGELFF,TGCAGTGCTAGAGATTTAGTGCGGGGTACCGGGGAGCTGTTTTTT
TRBJ1-1,TRBV29-1,NA,many,CSAMDPGQAFF,TGCAGCGCTATGGATCCGGGCCAAGCTTTCTTT
TRBJ1-5,TRBV2,NA,many,CASSGLTGNQPQHF,TGTGCCAGCAGTGGGCTCACAGGGAATCAGCCCCAGCATTTT
TRBJ2-2,TRBV5-6,TRBD2,once,CAIMKNGRWQYTGELFF,TGTGCCATCATGAAGAACGGGAGGTGGCAGTACACCGGGGAGCTGTTTTTT
TRBJ2-3,TRBV5-4,NA,NA,CASRPGASTDTQYF,TGTGCCAGCAGGCCTGGCGCCTCCACAGATACGCAGTATTTT
TRBJ2-4,TRBV12-3/TRBV12-4,TRBD1,few,CASSPPGQGTNIQYF,TGTGCCAGCAGTCCCCCGGGACAGGGAACCAACATTCAGTACTTC
TRBJ2-7,TRBV4-1,NA,NA,CASSGGRLGGKPSYEQYF,TGCGCCAGCAGCGGGGGGCGATTAGGCGGGAAGCCCTCCTACGAGCAGTACTTC
TRBJ2-7,TRBV29-1,NA,few,CSVEDSRWPGSYEQYF,TGCAGCGTTGAAGATTCGAGATGGCCAGGGAGCTACGAGCAGTACTTC
TRBJ1-1,TRBV2,TRBD1,few,CASRNRGTEAFF,TGTGCCAGCAGAAACAGGGGGACTGAAGCTTTCTTT
TRBJ1-4,TRBV7-9,NA,NA,CASSSLMSRSSATNEKLFF,TGTGCCAGCAGCTCGCTAATGTCTAGGTCATCGGCAACTAATGAAAAACTGTTTTTT
TRBJ2-3,TRBV9,TRBD1,NA,CACSAWGTGRTDTQYF,TGTGCCTGCAGCGCCTGGGGGACAGGGAGGACAGATACGCAGTATTTT